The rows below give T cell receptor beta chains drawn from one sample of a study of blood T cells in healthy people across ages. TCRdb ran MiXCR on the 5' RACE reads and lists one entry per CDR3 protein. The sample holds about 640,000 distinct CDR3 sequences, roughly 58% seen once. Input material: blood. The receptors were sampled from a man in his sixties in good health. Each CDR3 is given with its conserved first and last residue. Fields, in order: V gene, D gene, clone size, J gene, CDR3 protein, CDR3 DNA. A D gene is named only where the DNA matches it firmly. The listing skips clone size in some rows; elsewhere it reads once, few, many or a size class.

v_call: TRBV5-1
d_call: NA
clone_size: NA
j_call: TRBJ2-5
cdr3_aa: CASSLQEGGPETQYF
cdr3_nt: TGCGCCAGCAGCTTGCAGGAGGGGGGGCCGGAGACCCAGTACTTC

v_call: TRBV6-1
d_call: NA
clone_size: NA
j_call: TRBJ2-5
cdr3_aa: CASSGVATQYF
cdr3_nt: TGTGCCAGCAGTGGGGTTGCGACCCAGTACTTC

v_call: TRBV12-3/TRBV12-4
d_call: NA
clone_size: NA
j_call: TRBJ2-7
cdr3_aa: CASGASLFSYEQYF
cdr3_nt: TGTGCCAGCGGGGCATCACTATTTTCCTACGAGCAGTACTTC

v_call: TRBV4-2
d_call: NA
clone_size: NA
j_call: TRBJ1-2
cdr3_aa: CASSQDVAEGYTF
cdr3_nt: TGTGCCAGCAGCCAAGACGTGGCGGAGGGCTACACCTTC

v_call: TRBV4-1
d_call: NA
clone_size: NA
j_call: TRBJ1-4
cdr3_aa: CASSPGQGNGKPFF
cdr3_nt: TGCGCCAGCAGCCCTGGGCAGGGGAATGGAAAACCGTTTTTT

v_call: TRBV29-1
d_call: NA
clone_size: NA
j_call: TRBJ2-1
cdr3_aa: CSVEDRSPGPYNEQFF
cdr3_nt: TGCAGCGTTGAAGATCGGTCTCCGGGCCCTTACAATGAGCAGTTCTTC

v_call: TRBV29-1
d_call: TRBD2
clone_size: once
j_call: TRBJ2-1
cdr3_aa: CSVEGLAGAYNEQFF
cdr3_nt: TGCAGCGTTGAAGGGCTAGCGGGGGCGTACAATGAGCAGTTCTTC

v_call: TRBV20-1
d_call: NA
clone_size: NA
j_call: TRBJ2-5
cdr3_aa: CSASAARGGETQYF
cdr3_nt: TGCAGTGCTAGTGCCGCCAGGGGTGGAGAGACCCAGTACTTC

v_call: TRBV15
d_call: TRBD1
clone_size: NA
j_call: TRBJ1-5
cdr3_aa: CATSSLGQGAGQPQHF
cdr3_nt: TGTGCCACCAGCAGCCTAGGACAGGGCGCAGGACAGCCCCAGCATTTT

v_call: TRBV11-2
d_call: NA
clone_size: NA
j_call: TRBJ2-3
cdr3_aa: CASGGGSSTDTQYF
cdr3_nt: TGTGCCAGCGGCGGGGGCTCGAGCACAGATACGCAGTATTTT

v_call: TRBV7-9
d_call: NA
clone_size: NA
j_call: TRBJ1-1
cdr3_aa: CASSLQITEAFF
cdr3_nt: TGTGCCAGCAGCCTCCAGATCACTGAAGCTTTCTTT

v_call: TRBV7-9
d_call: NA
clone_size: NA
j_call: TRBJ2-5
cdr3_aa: CASSLESGGSETQYF
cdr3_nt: TGTGCCAGCAGCTTAGAGTCTGGGGGGTCGGAGACCCAGTACTTC

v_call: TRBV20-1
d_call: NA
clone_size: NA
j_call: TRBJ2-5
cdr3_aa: CSARGIGRGQETQYF
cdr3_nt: TGCAGTGCTAGAGGAATTGGGAGAGGCCAAGAGACCCAGTACTTC

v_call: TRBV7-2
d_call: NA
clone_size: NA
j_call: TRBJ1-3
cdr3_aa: CASSENLSGNTIYF
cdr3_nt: TGTGCCAGCAGCGAGAACCTCTCTGGAAACACCATATATTTT

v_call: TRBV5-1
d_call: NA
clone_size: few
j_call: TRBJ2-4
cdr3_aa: CASSPLGAVGIQYF
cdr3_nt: TGCGCCAGCAGCCCTTTGGGGGCGGTCGGCATTCAGTACTTC

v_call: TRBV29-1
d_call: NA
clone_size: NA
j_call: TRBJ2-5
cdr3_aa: CSVEGQVGETQYF
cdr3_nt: TGCAGCGTTGAAGGGCAGGTGGGAGAGACCCAGTACTTC

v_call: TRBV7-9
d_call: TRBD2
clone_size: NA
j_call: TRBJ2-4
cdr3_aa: CATALAGKSIQYF
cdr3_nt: TGTGCCACGGCACTAGCGGGTAAAAGCATTCAGTACTTC

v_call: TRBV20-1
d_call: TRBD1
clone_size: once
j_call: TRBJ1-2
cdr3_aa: CSAPRQGDYGYTF
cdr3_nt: TGCAGTGCTCCGAGACAGGGAGACTATGGCTACACCTTC

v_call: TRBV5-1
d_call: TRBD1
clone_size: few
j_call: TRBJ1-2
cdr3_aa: CASSLQGGRGGYTF
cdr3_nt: TGCGCCAGCAGCTTACAGGGCGGCAGGGGGGGCTACACCTTC